This T cell receptor (beta chain) was observed in a study of cytomegalovirus exposure and HLA in healthy donors. Looking at the study overall: Ancestry clustering placed about 80% of about 400 genotyped donors in the Caucasian-associated cluster.

CDR1 is SGHRS, CDR2 YFSETQ, per germline. V lost 0 bases, J lost 5 bases, and 1 base stayed unmatched. The CDR3 has 13 amino acids. 13 Jbeta primers and 60 Vbeta primers were used for the PCR. Sequencing used immunoSEQ multiplex PCR; TCRdb keeps in-frame clones, though not all of them. The table shows around 150,000 clones, with roughly four fifths occurring only once. Of note for this clone: The antigen is unknown.

Study-wide findings and caveats: TCR beta sequences reportedly predicted the HLA-A and HLA-B alleles of most subjects accurately.

This chain links TRBV5-1 with TRBJ1-2; 7 bases agree with TRBD1. This TCR derives from a man aged 50-60 years in good health and CMV-seropositive. Sequencing was performed on PBMCs. The CDR3 here is CASSLGRGYGYTF. The CDR3 DNA follows: TGCGCCAGCAGCTTGGGCAGGGGGTATGGCTACACCTTC.